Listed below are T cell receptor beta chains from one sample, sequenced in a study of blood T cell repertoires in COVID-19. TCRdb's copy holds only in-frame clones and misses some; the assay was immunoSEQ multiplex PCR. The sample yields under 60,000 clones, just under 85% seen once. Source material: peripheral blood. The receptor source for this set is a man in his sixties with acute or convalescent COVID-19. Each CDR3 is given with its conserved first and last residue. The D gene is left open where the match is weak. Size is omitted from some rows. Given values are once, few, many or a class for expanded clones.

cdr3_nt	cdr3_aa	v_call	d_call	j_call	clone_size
TGTGCCAGCAGCCTCATGGGAGATAATTCACCCCTCCACTTT	CASSLMGDNSPLHF	TRBV6-5	.	TRBJ1-6	.
TGTGCCAGCAGTCCCGGGAGTACAACAGATACGCAGTATTTT	CASSPGSTTDTQYF	TRBV7-9	.	TRBJ2-3	.
TGTGCCAGCAGCCAAGTGGGGGGGGCGACGAATGAGCAGTTCTTC	CASSQVGGATNEQFF	TRBV4-2	.	TRBJ2-1	.
TGTGCCAGCTCACCACTCGCGGACACTGAAGCTTTCTTT	CASSPLADTEAFF	TRBV18	.	TRBJ1-1	.
TGTGCCAGCAGGAGAGAGATGAACACTGAAGCTTTCTTT	CASRREMNTEAFF	TRBV6-5	.	TRBJ1-1	.
TGCGCCAGCACCCTGGGCAGGGCTGGAAACACCATATATTTT	CASTLGRAGNTIYF	TRBV23-1	.	TRBJ1-3	.
TGTGCCAGCAGCCCGTTACAGGGTCCCGGGGAGCTGTTTTTT	CASSPLQGPGELFF	TRBV7-6	.	TRBJ2-2	once
TGTGCCAGCGAACCGGGACAGGGCTCACCACCCCTCCACTTT	CASEPGQGSPPLHF	TRBV7-8	TRBD1	TRBJ1-6	few
TGCAGCGTGGCCCCGAACACCGGGGAGCTGTTTTTT	CSVAPNTGELFF	TRBV29-1	.	TRBJ2-2	.
TGTGCCAGCAGTTCAAGACAGGGGGTGAACACTGAAGCTTTCTTT	CASSSRQGVNTEAFF	TRBV27	TRBD1	TRBJ1-1	.
TGCAGCGTCAGTGCCGGGAAGAACACTGAAGCTTTCTTT	CSVSAGKNTEAFF	TRBV29-1	.	TRBJ1-1	.
TGTGCCATCAGGTCCTTGGGAGGGGAGTATACTGAAGCTTTCTTT	CAIRSLGGEYTEAFF	TRBV10-3	.	TRBJ1-1	.
TGTGCCAGCAGCCAAGATGGCGGGGGATACGGGGAGCTGTTTTTT	CASSQDGGGYGELFF	TRBV4-2	TRBD2	TRBJ2-2	once
TGTGCCAGCAGCCCGCTAGCGGGGGGCGCTTACAATGAGCAGTTCTTC	CASSPLAGGAYNEQFF	TRBV7-3	TRBD2	TRBJ2-1	.
TGTGCCAGTAACCCCGCGGGGGTGGGTCAGCCCCAGCATTTT	CASNPAGVGQPQHF	TRBV19	.	TRBJ1-5	once
TGTGCCAGCAGTTCCCAATTGGTGGGACAGGGGAATGAGCAGTTCTTC	CASSSQLVGQGNEQFF	TRBV27	TRBD1	TRBJ2-1	.
TGTGCCAGTAGTCCGGACAGGAACTATGGCTACACCTTC	CASSPDRNYGYTF	TRBV19	TRBD1	TRBJ1-2	.
TGCGCCAGCAGCCAAGTTCTAAGGGGTTCCGGGGAGCTGTTTTTT	CASSQVLRGSGELFF	TRBV4-1	.	TRBJ2-2	once
TGCGCCAGCAGCCAAGCGGGACTAGCGGAAGAGACCCAGTACTTC	CASSQAGLAEETQYF	TRBV4-1	TRBD2	TRBJ2-5	.
TGCGCCAGCGGGGACAGAACTTACGAGCAGTACTTC	CASGDRTYEQYF	TRBV23-1	TRBD1	TRBJ2-7	few
TGTGCCAGCAGCTTGAGGCAGGGTACGTACGAGCAGTACTTC	CASSLRQGTYEQYF	TRBV5-6	.	TRBJ2-7	.
TGTGCCTGGAGTGCTTACGGGAACACTGAAGCTTTCTTT	CAWSAYGNTEAFF	TRBV30	.	TRBJ1-1	.
TGTGCCACCGTCACAGGGAGCTCCTACGAGCAGTACTTC	CATVTGSSYEQYF	TRBV15	.	TRBJ2-7	.
TGTGCCAGCAGTGGAGGCTGGGACTATGGCTACACCTTC	CASSGGWDYGYTF	TRBV2	.	TRBJ1-2	.
TGCGCCAGCAGCTCTAGACTAGCGGGGGGCCGGGAGACCCAGTACTTC	CASSSRLAGGRETQYF	TRBV5-1	TRBD2	TRBJ2-5	.
TGCGCCTCCAGCCAGGCAATCTCAAACACTGAAGCTTTCTTT	CASSQAISNTEAFF	TRBV5-1	.	TRBJ1-1	few
TGCGCCAGCAGTCCGGAGGCGGGGGGGCCAGATACGCAGTATTTT	CASSPEAGGPDTQYF	TRBV5-1	TRBD2	TRBJ2-3	.
TGTGCCTGGAGTATGGCAGGGACTAATGAAAAACTGTTTTTT	CAWSMAGTNEKLFF	TRBV30	.	TRBJ1-4	few
TGTGCCAGCAGTGAATTAACTGGTCGGGGGGGCCCCGATACGCAGTATTTT	CASSELTGRGGPDTQYF	TRBV25-1	TRBD2	TRBJ2-3	.
TGTGCCAGTAGCACATCCGACACTCGCATTTACGAGCAGTACTTC	CASSTSDTRIYEQYF	TRBV19	.	TRBJ2-7	.
TGTGCCAGCAGCTGGGCTATTGCCGGGGGGACACCCCTCCACTTT	CASSWAIAGGTPLHF	TRBV5-8	.	TRBJ1-6	few
TGTGCCAGCAGCGGGGGAATCCTCAATGAAAAACTGTTTTTT	CASSGGILNEKLFF	TRBV6-5	.	TRBJ1-4	.
TGTGCCAGCAGCTTTACTCAGGGTCAGCCCCAGCATTTT	CASSFTQGQPQHF	TRBV7-2	.	TRBJ1-5	once
TGTGCCAGTAGTATAGCCTTCCACAGGGGGCGAAGAACGGGAAACACCATATATTTT	CASSIAFHRGRRTGNTIYF	TRBV19	TRBD1	TRBJ1-3	.
TGTGCCTCTGCGAGGGGACATTTCTCTGGAAACACCATATATTTT	CASARGHFSGNTIYF	TRBV30	.	TRBJ1-3	.